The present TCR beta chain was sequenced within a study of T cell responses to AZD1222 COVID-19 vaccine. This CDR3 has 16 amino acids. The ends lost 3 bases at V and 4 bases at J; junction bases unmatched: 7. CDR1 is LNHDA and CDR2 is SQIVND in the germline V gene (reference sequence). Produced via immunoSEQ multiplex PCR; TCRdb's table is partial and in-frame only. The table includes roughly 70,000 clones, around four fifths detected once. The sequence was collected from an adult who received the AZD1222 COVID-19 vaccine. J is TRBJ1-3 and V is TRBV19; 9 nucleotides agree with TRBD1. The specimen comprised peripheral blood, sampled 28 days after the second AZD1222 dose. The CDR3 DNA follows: TGTGCCAGTAGTATGGGACAGGGAGGTCTCGGAAACACCATATATTTT. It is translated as CASSMGQGGLGNTIYF.